This TCR beta chain was captured by sequencing in a study of blood T cell repertoires in COVID-19. Whole-study context: Sites in the United States, Italy and Spain provided acute and convalescent COVID-19 samples.

This clone was counted a few times. The repertoire was sequenced with immunoSEQ multiplex PCR; TCRdb's copy has only in-frame clones and lacks some. The table has hundreds of thousands of clones, roughly 87% seen once. The CDR3 sequence is 14 residues long. In germline, CDR1 is SGHNT, CDR2 YYREEE (reference sequence). With 5 bases removed from V and 3 bases from J, the gap between germline ends came to 12 bases. Sequencing was done on a sample of peripheral blood. The receptor was isolated from a human donor in a cohort sampled during active COVID-19. The chain uses TRBV5-4 and TRBJ1-3; D perhaps matches TRBD1 (5 bases). The CDR3 sequence: CASSVGGLGNTIYF. The CDR3 nucleotides are TGTGCCAGCAGTGTTGGGGGACTTGGAAACACCATATATTTT.